Listed here is a single T cell receptor beta chain. Authors' methods: Amplifying reference gene primers gave estimates of nucleated cell counts. Generated by immunoSEQ multiplex PCR, the TCRdb table keeps only in-frame clones and is missing some. The D gene and trimming were derived from the DNA, and the V and J assignments and clone size from that table. The sample has approximately 190,000 clones; 84% are singletons. The entry originates in a study of blood T cell repertoires in COVID-19. Study-wide context: Acute-phase and convalescent COVID-19 samples originated in the United States, Italy and Spain. Sources were T cells, B-cell-depleted T cells, or PBMCs; the material itself was cDNA or gDNA.

The germline CDR1 and CDR2 sequences are MRHNA and SNTAGT. Trimming left V 0 bases short and J 1 base short, with 9 bases between. The CDR3 has 15 residues. Participant age was about 18 to 89 years, and participants resided in 25 or so US areas. Sequencing was done on a sample of PBMCs or T cells enriched from blood (not recorded which). This sequence joins TRBV6-4 and TRBJ1-2; D uncertain. This sequence originates from a middle-aged man who had recovered from COVID-19. CDR3 DNA: TGTGCCAGCAGTGACTCGGAGGGTTTTAACTATGGCTACACCTTC. Residues: CASSDSEGFNYGYTF.